This record concerns one T cell receptor (beta chain) sequence. Trimming removed 5 bases from V and 6 bases from J, with 22 bases in between. The CDR3 runs to 16 residues. CDR1 SEHNR and CDR2 FQNEAQ come from the germline V gene (reference sequence). This record comes from a study of blood T cell repertoires in COVID-19. Across the study: Acute and convalescent COVID-19 samples came from the United States, Italy and Spain.

As processed by the authors: Nucleated cell counts were estimated from reference gene primer amplification. Only in-frame clones appear in the TCRdb table, and some are missing; sequencing was by immunoSEQ multiplex PCR. That table supplies the V and J calls and clone size; D and trimming were determined from the DNA. Seen here are roughly 65,000 clones, 81% observed once, and the top ten hold around a sixth. This clonotype was sampled from an older man with acute or convalescent COVID-19. Sequencing used peripheral blood. This chain joins TRBV7-9 and TRBJ1-2; TRBD1 might be the D (5 bases). The CDR3 nucleotides are TGTGCCAGCAGCCGTTATAAAAATTCAGGGAAGCATGGCTACACCTTC. This translates into CASSRYKNSGKHGYTF.